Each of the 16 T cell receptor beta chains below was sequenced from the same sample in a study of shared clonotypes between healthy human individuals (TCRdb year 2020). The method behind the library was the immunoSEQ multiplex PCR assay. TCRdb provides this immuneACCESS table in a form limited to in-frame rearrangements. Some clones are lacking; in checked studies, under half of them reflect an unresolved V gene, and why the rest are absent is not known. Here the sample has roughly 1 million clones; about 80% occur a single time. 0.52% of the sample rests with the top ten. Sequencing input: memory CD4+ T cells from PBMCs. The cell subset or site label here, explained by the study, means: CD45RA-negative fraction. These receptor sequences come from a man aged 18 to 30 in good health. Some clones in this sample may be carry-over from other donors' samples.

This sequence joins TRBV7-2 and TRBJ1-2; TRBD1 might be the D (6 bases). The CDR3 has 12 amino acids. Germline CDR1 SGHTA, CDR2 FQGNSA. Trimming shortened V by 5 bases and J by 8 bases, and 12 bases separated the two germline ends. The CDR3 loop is CASSVQGGGYTF. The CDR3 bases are TGTGCCAGCAGCGTACAGGGTGGCGGCTACACCTTC.

The CDR3 DNA reads as TGTGCCAGCAGGAATGGACCGGTGGCGGTCGAAAAACTGTTTTTT. It encodes CASRNGPVAVEKLFF. The rearrangement joins TRBV2 to TRBJ1-4; D is unresolved. Germline V gives CDR1 SNHLY, CDR2 FYNNEI. There are 15 residues in the CDR3. Trimming took 6 bases from V and 8 from J, leaving 19 bases between them. The whole variable domain, remainder taken from reference TRBV2 and TRBJ1-4, is EPEVTQTPSHQVTQMGQEVILRCVPISNHLYFYWYRQILGQKVEFLVSFYNNEISEKSEIFDDQFSVERPDGSNFTLKIRSTKLEDSAMYFCASRNGPVAVEKLFFGSGTQLSVL.

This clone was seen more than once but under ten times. CDR3 in amino acids: CASSLSQLREKLFF. DNA of the CDR3: TGTGCCAGCAGCTTGAGTCAGTTAAGGGAAAAACTGTTTTTT. This chain connects TRBV7-9 to TRBJ1-4; D gene ambiguous. CDR3 length equals 14 residues. Germline V gives CDR1 SEHNR, CDR2 FQNEAQ (reference sequence). Between the trimmed V and J ends, which lost 3 bases and 8 bases, there was a span of 13 bases. The full variable domain, with the rest looked up from reference TRBV7-9 and TRBJ1-4, is DTGVSQNPRHKITKRGQNVTFRCDPISEHNRLYWYRQTLGQGPEFLTYFQNEAQLEKSRLLSDRFSAERPKGSFSTLEIQRTEQGDSAMYLCASSLSQLREKLFFGSGTQLSVL.

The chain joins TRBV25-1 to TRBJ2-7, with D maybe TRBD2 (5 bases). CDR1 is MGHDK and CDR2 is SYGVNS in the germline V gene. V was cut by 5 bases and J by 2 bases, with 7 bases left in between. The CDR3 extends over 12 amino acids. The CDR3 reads CASSPGAYEQYF. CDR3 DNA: TGTGCCAGCAGTCCCGGGGCCTACGAGCAGTACTTC.

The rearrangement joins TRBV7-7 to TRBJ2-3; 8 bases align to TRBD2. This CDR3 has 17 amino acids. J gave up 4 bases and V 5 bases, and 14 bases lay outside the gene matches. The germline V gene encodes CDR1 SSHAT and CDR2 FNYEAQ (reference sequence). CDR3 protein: CASSPQGVAGMADTQYF. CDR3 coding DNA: TGTGCCAGCAGCCCCCAAGGGGTAGCGGGAATGGCAGATACGCAGTATTTT.

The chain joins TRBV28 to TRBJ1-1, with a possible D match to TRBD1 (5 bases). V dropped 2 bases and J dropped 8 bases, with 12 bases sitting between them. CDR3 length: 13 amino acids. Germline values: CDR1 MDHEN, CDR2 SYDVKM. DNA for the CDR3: TGTGCCAGCAGTTTAATTACCCGGACAGAAGCTTTCTTT. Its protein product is CASSLITRTEAFF.

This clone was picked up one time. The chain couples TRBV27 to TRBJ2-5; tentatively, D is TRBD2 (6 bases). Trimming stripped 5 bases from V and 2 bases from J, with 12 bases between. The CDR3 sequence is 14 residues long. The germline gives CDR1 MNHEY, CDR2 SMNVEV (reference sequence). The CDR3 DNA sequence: TGTGCCAGCAGTCTCATGGGAGGACAAGAGACCCAGTACTTC. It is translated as CASSLMGGQETQYF.

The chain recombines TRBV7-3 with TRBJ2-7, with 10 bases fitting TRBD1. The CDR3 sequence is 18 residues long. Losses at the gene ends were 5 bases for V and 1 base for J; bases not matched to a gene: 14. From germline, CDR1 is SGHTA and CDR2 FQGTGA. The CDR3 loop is CASSRLFRGQGRSYEQYF. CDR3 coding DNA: TGTGCCAGCAGCAGACTTTTCCGGGGACAGGGGAGATCCTACGAGCAGTACTTC.

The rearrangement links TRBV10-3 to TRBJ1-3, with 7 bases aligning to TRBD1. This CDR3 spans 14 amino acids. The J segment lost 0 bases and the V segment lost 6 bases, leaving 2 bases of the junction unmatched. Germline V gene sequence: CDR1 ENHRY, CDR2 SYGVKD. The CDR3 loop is CAIRRQGSGNTIYF. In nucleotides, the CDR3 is TGTGCCATCAGGAGACAGGGCTCTGGAAACACCATATATTTT.

DNA of the CDR3: TGTGCCAGAAGCTCGCCGATTATAAAGATAGCGGGAGAGGGCTACGAGCAGTACTTC. Protein sequence: CARSSPIIKIAGEGYEQYF. The chain links TRBV5-3 to TRBJ2-7; the match to TRBD2 covers 9 bases. TRBV5-3 is reported as an ORF; its role is uncertain. Trimming removed 3 bases from V and 3 bases from J; junction bases left unmatched: 19. The CDR3 covers 19 residues.

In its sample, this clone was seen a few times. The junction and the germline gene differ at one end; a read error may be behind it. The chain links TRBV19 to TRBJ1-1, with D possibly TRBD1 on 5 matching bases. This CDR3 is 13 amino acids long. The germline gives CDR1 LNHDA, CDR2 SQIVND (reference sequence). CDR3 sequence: CASSRQLNTEAFF. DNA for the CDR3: TGTGCCAGCAGTAGACAGCTCAACACTGAAGCTTTCTTT. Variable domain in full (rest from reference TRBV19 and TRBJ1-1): DGGITQSPKYLFRKEGQNVTLSCEQNLNHDAMYWYRQDPGQGLRLIYYSQIVNDFQKGDIAEGYSVSREKKESFPLTVTSAQKNPTAFYLCASSRQLNTEAFFGQGTRLTVV.

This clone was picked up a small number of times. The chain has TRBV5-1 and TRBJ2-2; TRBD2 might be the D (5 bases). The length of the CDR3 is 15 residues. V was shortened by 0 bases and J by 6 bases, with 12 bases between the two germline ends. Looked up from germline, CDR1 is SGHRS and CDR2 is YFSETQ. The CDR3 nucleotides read TGCGCCAGCAGCTTGGATCTGGGGAGAGCCGGGGAGCTGTTTTTT. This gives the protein CASSLDLGRAGELFF. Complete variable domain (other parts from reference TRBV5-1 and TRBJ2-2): KAGVTQTPRYLIKTRGQQVTLSCSPISGHRSVSWYQQTPGQGLQFLFEYFSETQRNKGNFPGRFSGRQFSNSRSEMNVSTLELGDSALYLCASSLDLGRAGELFFGEGSRLTVL.

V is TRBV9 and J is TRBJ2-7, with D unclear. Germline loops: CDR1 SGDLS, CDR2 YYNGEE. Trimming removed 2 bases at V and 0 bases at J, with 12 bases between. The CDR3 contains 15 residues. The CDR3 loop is CASSVGLPSSYEQYF. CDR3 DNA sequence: TGTGCCAGCAGCGTGGGTCTCCCTAGCTCCTACGAGCAGTACTTC.

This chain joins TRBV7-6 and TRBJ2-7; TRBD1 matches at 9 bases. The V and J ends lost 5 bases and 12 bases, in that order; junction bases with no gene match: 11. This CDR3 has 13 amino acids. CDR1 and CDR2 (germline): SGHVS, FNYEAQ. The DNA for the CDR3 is TGTGCCAGCAGCCCCCGGGACAGGGATAGCCCGTACTTC. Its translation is CASSPRDRDSPYF. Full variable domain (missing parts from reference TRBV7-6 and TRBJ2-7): GAGVSQSPRYKVTKRGQDVALRCDPISGHVSLYWYRQALGQGPEFLTYFNYEAQQDKSGLPNDRFSAERPEGSISTLTIQRTEQRDSAMYRCASSPRDRDSPYFGPGTRLTVT.

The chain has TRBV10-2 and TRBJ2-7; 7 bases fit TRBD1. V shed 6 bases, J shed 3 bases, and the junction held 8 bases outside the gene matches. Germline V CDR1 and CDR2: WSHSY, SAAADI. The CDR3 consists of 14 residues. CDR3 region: CASRLRDSYYEQYF. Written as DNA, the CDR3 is TGCGCCAGCAGGCTCCGGGACAGCTACTACGAGCAGTACTTC.

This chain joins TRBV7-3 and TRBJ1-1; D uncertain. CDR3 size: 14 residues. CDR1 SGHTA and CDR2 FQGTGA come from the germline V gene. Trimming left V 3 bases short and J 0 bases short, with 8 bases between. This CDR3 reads CASSFSGMNTEAFF. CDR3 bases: TGTGCCAGCAGCTTCTCGGGCATGAACACTGAAGCTTTCTTT.